This T cell receptor beta chain was observed in a study of blood T cell repertoires in COVID-19. In the original workflow: Amplification of reference gene primers was used by the study to estimate nucleated cell counts. Sequencing used immunoSEQ multiplex PCR; TCRdb keeps in-frame clones, though not all of them. The DNA gave D and trimming, while V, J and clone size come from that table. The repertoire consists of tens of thousands of clones, with 88% occurring once and the leading ten covering 7.9%. The CDR3 has 13 residues. CDR1 is MNHEY, CDR2 SMNVEV, per germline (reference sequence). V was shortened by 1 base and J by 1 base, with 4 bases between the two germline ends. Recruited during active infection, patients (from Seattle) were subsequently followed longitudinally.

The chain recombines TRBV27 with TRBJ1-1, with D unresolved. The sequenced sample was peripheral blood. This clonotype originated in a man in his 60s with COVID-19, enrolled during active disease. CDR3 residues: CASSLYRNTEAFF. The CDR3 nucleotides read TGTGCCAGCAGTTTATACAGGAACACTGAAGCTTTCTTT.